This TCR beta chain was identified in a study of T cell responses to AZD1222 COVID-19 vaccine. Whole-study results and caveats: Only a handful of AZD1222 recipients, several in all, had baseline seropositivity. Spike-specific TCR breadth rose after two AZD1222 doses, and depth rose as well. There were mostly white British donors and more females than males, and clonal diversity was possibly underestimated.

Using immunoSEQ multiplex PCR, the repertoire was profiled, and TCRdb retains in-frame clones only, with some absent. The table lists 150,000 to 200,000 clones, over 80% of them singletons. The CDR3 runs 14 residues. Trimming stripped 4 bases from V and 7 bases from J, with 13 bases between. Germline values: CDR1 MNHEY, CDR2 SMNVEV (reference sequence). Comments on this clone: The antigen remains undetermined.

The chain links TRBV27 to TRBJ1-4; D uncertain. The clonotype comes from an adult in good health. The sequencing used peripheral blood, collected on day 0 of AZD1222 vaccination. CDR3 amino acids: CASSSDGRLEKLFF. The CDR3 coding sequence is TGTGCCAGCAGTTCTGACGGCCGGCTTGAAAAACTGTTTTTT.